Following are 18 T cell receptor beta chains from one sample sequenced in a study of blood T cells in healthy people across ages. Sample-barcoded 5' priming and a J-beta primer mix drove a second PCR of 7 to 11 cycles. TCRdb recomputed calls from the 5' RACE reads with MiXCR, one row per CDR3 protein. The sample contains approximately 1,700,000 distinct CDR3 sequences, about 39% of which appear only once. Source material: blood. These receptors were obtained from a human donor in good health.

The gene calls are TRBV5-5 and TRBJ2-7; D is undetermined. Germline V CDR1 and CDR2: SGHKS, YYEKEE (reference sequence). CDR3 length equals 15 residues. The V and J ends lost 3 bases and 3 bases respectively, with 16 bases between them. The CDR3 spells CASSSISGGNYEQYF. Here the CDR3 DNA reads TGTGCCAGCAGCTCCATCTCGGGCGGAAACTACGAGCAGTACTTC.

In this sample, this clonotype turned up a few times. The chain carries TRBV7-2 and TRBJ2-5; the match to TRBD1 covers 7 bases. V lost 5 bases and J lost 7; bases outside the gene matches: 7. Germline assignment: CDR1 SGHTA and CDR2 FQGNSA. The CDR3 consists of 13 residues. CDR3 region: CASSNTGVGTQYF. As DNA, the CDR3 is TGTGCCAGCAGCAACACAGGGGTTGGGACCCAGTACTTC.

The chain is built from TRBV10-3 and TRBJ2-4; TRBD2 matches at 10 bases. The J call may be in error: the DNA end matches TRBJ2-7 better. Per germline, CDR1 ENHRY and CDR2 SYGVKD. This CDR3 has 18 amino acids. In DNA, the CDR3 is TGTGCCATCAGTGCGGCTAGCGGGGGAGCTCGGTCGGGATACGAGCAGTACTTC. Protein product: CAISAASGGARSGYEQYF.

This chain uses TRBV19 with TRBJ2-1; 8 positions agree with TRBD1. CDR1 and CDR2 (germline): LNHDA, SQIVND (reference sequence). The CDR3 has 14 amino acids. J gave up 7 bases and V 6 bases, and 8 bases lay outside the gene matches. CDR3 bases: TGTGCCAGTAGGCAAAGGGACAGGTCGAATGAGCAGTTCTTC. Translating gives CASRQRDRSNEQFF.

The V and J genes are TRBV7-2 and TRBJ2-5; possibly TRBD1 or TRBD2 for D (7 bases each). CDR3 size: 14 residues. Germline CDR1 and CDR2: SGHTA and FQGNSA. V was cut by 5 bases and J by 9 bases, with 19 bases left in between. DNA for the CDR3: TGTGCCAGCAGCGAGCAGGGGGGGCTAAGGTCCCAGTACTTC. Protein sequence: CASSEQGGLRSQYF.

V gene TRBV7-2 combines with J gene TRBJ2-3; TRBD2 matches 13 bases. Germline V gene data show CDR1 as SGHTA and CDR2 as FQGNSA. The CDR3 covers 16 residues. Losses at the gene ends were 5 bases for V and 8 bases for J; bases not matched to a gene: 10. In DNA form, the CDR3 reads TGTGCCAGCAGCCTTGGACTAGCGGGGGCCGGGGGTACGCAGTATTTT. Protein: CASSLGLAGAGGTQYF.

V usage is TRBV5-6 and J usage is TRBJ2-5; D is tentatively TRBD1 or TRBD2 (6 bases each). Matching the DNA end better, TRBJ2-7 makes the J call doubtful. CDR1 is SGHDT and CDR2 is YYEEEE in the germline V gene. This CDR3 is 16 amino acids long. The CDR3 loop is CASNPTPGGPLYEQYF. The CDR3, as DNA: TGTGCCAGCAATCCAACCCCCGGGGGCCCCCTCTACGAGCAGTACTTC.

In nucleotides, the CDR3 is TGTGCCATCAGTGAGCCTTGGAGCGACAGGCGGAACACTGAAGCTTTCTTT. Amino acid sequence: CAISEPWSDRRNTEAFF. This sequence joins TRBV10-3 and TRBJ1-1; D possibly corresponds to TRBD1 (6 bases). CDR1 ENHRY and CDR2 SYGVKD come from the germline V gene. The CDR3 length is 17 residues. V lost 2 bases to trimming and J lost 1 base, with 17 bases between them.

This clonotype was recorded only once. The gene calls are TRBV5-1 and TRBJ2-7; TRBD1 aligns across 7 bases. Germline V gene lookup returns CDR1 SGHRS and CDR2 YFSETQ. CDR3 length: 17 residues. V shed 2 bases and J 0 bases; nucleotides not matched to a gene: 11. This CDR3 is CASSLGSTGFFSYEQYF. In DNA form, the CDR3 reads TGCGCCAGCAGCTTAGGGTCGACAGGGTTCTTCTCCTACGAGCAGTACTTC.

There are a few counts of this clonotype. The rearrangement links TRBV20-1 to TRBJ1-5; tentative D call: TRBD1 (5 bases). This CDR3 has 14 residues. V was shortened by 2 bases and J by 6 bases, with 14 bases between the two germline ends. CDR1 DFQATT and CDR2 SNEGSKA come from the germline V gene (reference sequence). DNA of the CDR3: TGCAGTGCTAGACGCCCTCAGGGAATTCAGCCCCAGCATTTT. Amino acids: CSARRPQGIQPQHF.

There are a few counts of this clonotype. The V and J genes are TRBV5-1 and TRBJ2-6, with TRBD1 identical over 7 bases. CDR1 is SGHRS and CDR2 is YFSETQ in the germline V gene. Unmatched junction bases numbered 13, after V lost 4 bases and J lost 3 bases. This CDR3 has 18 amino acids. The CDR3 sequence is CASSPSGQRAYGANVLTF. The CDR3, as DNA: TGCGCCAGCAGCCCTTCGGGACAGAGGGCTTATGGGGCCAACGTCCTGACTTTC.

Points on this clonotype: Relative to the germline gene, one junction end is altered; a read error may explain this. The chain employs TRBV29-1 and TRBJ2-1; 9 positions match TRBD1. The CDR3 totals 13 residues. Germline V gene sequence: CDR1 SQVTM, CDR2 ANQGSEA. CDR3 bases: TGCAACGTTGAAGGACAGGGGTCCAATGAGCAGTTCTTC. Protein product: CNVEGQGSNEQFF.

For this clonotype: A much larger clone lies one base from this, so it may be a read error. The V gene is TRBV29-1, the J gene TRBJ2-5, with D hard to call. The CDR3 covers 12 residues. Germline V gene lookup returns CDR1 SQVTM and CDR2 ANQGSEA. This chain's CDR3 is CSVVAYQATQYF. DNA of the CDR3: TGCAGCGTTGTGGCGTACCAAGCGACCCAGTACTTC.

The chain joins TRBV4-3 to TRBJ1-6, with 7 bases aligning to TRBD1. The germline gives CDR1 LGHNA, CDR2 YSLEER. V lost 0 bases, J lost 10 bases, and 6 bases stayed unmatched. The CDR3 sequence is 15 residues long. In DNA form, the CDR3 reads TGCGCCAGCAGCCAAGATAAGGGGGCCGAGTCACCCCTCCACTTT. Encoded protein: CASSQDKGAESPLHF.

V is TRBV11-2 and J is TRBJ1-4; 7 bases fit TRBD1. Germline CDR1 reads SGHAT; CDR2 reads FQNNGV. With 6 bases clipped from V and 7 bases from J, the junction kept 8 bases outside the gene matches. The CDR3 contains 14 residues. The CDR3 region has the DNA TGTGCCAGCAGACGACAGGGAGTACGTGAAAAACTGTTTTTT. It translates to CASRRQGVREKLFF.

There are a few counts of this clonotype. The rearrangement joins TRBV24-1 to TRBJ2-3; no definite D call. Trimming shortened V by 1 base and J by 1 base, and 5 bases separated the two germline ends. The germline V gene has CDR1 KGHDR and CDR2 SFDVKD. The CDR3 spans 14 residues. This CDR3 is CATSDFGGTDTQYF. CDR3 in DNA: TGTGCCACCAGTGATTTTGGAGGCACAGATACGCAGTATTTT.

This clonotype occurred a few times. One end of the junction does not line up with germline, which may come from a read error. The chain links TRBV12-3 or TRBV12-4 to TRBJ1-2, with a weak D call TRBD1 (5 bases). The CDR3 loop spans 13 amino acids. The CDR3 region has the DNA TGCGCCTCGGGGCTTAGGGAGGACTATGGCTACACCTTC. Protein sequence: CASGLREDYGYTF.

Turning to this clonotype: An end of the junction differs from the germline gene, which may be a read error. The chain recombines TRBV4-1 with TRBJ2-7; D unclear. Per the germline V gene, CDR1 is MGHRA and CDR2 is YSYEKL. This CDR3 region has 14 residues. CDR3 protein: CASNQAPSSYEQYF. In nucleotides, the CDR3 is TGCGCCAGCAACCAAGCACCGTCCTCCTACGAGCAGTACTTC.